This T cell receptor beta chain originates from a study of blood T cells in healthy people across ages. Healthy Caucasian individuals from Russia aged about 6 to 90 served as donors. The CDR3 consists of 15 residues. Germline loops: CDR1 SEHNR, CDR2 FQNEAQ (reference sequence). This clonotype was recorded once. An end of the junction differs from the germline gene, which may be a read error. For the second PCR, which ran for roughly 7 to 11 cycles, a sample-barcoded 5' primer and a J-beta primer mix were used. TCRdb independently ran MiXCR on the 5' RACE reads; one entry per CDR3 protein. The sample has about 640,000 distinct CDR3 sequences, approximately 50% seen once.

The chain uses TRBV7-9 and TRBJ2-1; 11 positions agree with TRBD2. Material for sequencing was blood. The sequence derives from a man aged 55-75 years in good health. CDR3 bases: TGTGCCTGCAGGCTTCGACTAGCGGGGTACAATGAGCAGTTCTTC. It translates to CACRLRLAGYNEQFF.